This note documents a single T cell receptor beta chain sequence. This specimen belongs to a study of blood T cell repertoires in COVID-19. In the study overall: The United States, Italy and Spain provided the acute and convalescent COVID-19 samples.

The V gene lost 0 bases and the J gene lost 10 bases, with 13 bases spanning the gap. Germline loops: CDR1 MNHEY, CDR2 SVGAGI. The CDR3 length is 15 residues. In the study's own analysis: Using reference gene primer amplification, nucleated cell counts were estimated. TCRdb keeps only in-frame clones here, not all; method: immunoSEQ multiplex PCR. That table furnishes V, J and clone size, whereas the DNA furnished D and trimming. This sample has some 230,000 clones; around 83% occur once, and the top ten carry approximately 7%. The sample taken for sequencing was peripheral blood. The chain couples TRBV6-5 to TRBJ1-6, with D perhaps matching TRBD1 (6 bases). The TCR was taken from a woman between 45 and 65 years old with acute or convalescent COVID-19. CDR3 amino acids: CASSYSNRVGSPLHF. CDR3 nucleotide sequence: TGTGCCAGCAGTTACTCGAACAGGGTCGGGTCACCCCTCCACTTT.